Listed here are 4 T cell receptor beta chains from one sample, sequenced in a study of CD8 T cells in Susac syndrome (dated by TCRdb to the late 2010s). The library was built by means of the immunoSEQ multiplex PCR assay. RNA was extracted with the RNeasy kit and 0.5 to 1 ug was reverse transcribed using random hexamers. TCRdb passed the public sequencing reads through fastp at Q25 and MiXCR, retaining productive beta sequences. Rows with one shared CDR3 protein collapse into an entry with the most common genes and DNA. The sample profile shows under 85,000 distinct CDR3 sequences; about 94% of them were found once. Under 1% of the sample belongs to the ten largest clones. Specimen: CD8+ T cells from PBMCs. The receptors derive from a human donor with Susac syndrome.

The chain combines TRBV27 with TRBJ1-1; D might be TRBD1 (6 bases). The CDR3 extends over 14 amino acids. The V gene lost 6 bases and the J gene lost 4 bases, with 15 bases spanning the gap. Germline V gives CDR1 MNHEY, CDR2 SMNVEV (reference sequence). Here the CDR3 reads CASSPGVESTEAFF. CDR3 sequence (DNA): TGTGCCAGCAGCCCAGGGGTGGAAAGCACTGAAGCTTTCTTT.

V and J are TRBV4-1 and TRBJ1-5; no reliable D call. Trimming left V 0 bases short and J 6 bases short, with 9 bases between. CDR1 is MGHRA, CDR2 YSYEKL, per germline. The CDR3 has 14 residues. In DNA, the CDR3 is TGCGCCAGCAGCCAAGATTTGGTATCTCAGCCCCAGCATTTT. This translates into CASSQDLVSQPQHF.

This clonotype was seen a single time. This chain uses TRBV6-2 or TRBV6-3 with TRBJ2-1; TRBD2 matches 12 bases. Germline lookup yields CDR1 MNHEY and CDR2 SVGEGT. This CDR3 is 17 amino acids long. V was pared by 4 bases and J by 4 bases, with 8 bases of the junction left unmatched. The CDR3 DNA sequence: TGTGCCAGCAGTTGGACTAGCGGGATCCCAAGGTACAATGAGCAGTTCTTC. Protein: CASSWTSGIPRYNEQFF.

The chain links TRBV4-3 to TRBJ1-3; TRBD1 aligns across 9 bases. The J segment lost 3 bases and the V segment lost 6 bases, leaving 12 bases of the junction unmatched. Germline CDR1 and CDR2: LGHNA and YSLEER. This CDR3 contains 17 residues. The CDR3 nucleotides are TGCGCCAGCAGTCCCGGGACAGGGACGAGCGGTGGAAACACCATATATTTT. Its protein product is CASSPGTGTSGGNTIYF.